A selection of T cell receptor beta chains follows, all from one sample in a study of CD8 T cells in ankylosing spondylitis. TCRdb itself ran the 5' RACE reads through MiXCR, one entry per CDR3 protein. The data hold 200,000 to 250,000 distinct CDR3 sequences, with 5.5% to 7.5% observed a single time. The sequenced sample was blood, either unsorted or a sorted T cell fraction (not recorded which). The receptor source for this set is a male donor with ankylosing spondylitis. The CDR3 runs from the conserved cysteine through the conserved F or W. D genes are given only for firm matches. Part of the rows lack a size; the others show once, few, many or a class for expanded clones.

clone_size	v_call	d_call	j_call	cdr3_aa	cdr3_nt
many	TRBV4-3	TRBD1	TRBJ2-1	CASSQDRTGPHNEQFF	TGCGCCAGCAGCCAAGATCGGACAGGGCCACACAATGAGCAGTTCTTC
few	TRBV7-8	NA	TRBJ2-2	CASSPATETGELFF	TGTGCCAGCAGCCCAGCCACAGAAACCGGGGAGCTGTTTTTT
once	TRBV15	NA	TRBJ2-1	CATTIGGPNEQFF	TGTGCCACCACCATAGGCGGGCCGAATGAGCAGTTCTTC
many	TRBV5-1	NA	TRBJ1-2	CASSSRQSSYGYTF	TGCGCCAGCAGCTCCCGACAGTCGTCTTATGGCTACACCTTC
many	TRBV29-1	NA	TRBJ2-7	CSVQGTPYEQYF	TGCAGCGTTCAGGGGACCCCTTACGAGCAGTACTTC
many	TRBV7-9	NA	TRBJ2-7	CASSSLEHYEQYF	TGTGCCAGCAGCTCTTTGGAGCACTACGAGCAGTACTTC
many	TRBV29-1	NA	TRBJ2-7	CSVADYEQYF	TGCAGCGTTGCCGACTACGAGCAGTACTTC
few	TRBV20-1	NA	TRBJ2-3	CSARTPRGGTDTQYF	TGCAGTGCTAGAACCCCCAGGGGCGGCACAGATACGCAGTATTTT
many	TRBV4-3	TRBD1	TRBJ1-5	CASSQDTGGNQHF	TGCGCCAGCAGCCAAGATACAGGGGGCAATCAGCATTTT
many	TRBV7-9	TRBD1	TRBJ2-7	CASSSVADRVPEQYF	TGTGCCAGCAGCTCGGTGGCGGACAGGGTTCCCGAGCAGTACTTC
many	TRBV6-2/TRBV6-3	NA	TRBJ1-2	CASSYSPAVDGYTF	TGTGCCAGCAGTTACTCACCGGCCGTCGATGGCTACACCTTC
many	TRBV20-1	NA	TRBJ1-2	CSARNRDLYGYTF	TGCAGTGCTAGAAACAGGGATCTCTATGGCTACACCTTC
few	TRBV20-1	TRBD2	TRBJ2-5	CSARDRLAGKTQYF	TGCAGTGCTAGAGATCGCCTAGCGGGGAAGACCCAGTACTTC
many	TRBV28	TRBD2	TRBJ2-3	CASSFPQRDGDTQYF	TGTGCCAGCAGTTTCCCGCAGCGGGACGGAGATACGCAGTATTTT
NA	TRBV28	TRBD2	TRBJ2-3	CASEEREGTQYF	TGTGCCAGCGAGGAGCGGGAGGGTACGCAGTATTTT
many	TRBV7-2	TRBD2	TRBJ2-5	CASSLVGGSQETQYF	TGTGCCAGCAGCTTAGTGGGCGGGAGCCAAGAGACCCAGTACTTC